The T cell receptor beta chain described here comes from a study of CD8 T cells in ankylosing spondylitis. This CDR3 comprises 12 residues. Trimming removed 6 bases from V and 4 bases from J, with 8 bases in between. Germline CDR1 is SGDLS and CDR2 is YYNGEE. Quantitative 5'-RACE with molecular barcodes was used to make the TCR beta libraries. TCRdb fed the 5' RACE reads into MiXCR, producing one record per CDR3 protein. The sample carries some 840,000 distinct CDR3 sequences, 10% to 15% recorded once. On this clonotype itself: Its target is not known.

Notes on the study in general: Several highly homologous variants made up a TCR beta motif, and this motif appeared characteristic of ankylosing spondylitis blood.

The TCR originated in a male donor with ankylosing spondylitis. Input material: blood, either unsorted or a sorted T cell fraction (not recorded which). The genes are TRBV9 and TRBJ2-1, with unresolved D. The CDR3 DNA reads as TGTGCCAGCAATATGGGATACAATGAGCAGTTCTTC. As protein: CASNMGYNEQFF. The whole variable domain, filled in from reference TRBV9 and TRBJ2-1, reads DSGVTQTPKHLITATGQRVTLRCSPRSGDLSVYWYQQSLDQGLQFLIQYYNGEERAKGNILERFSAQQFPDLHSELNLSSLELGDSALYFCASNMGYNEQFFGPGTRLTVL.